The source of this T cell receptor beta chain is a study of blood T cell repertoires in COVID-19 (dated by TCRdb to the early 2020s). Regarding the complete study: Samples covering the acute and convalescent phases of COVID-19 were provided by collaborators in the United States, Italy and Spain. HLA class I and class II types, where available, came from metadata supplied by the sample provider rather than from assay-based typing. The samples were drawn from the first 160 participants of the ongoing ImmuneRACE study and from over 950 subjects provided by 6 global collaborators. The dataset comprised deeply sampled blood TCRbeta repertoires from subjects exposed to, actively infected with, or recovered from COVID-19. Sample metadata almost always included a de-identified subject ID, COVID-19 status, age in years and sex. The prospective study material was composed of cDNA or gDNA derived from T cells, B-cell-depleted T cells, or PBMCs. The repertoires were released in a freely available public database meant as a resource for research on the immune response to SARS-CoV-2. Beyond this particular receptor, the publication reports: How much clinical and demographic metadata was included differed by source and by participant, and the metadata was provided uncurated.

V is reduced by 5 bases and J by 3 bases, leaving a spacing of 7 bases between them. From cysteine to phenylalanine, the CDR3 is 12 amino acids long. Here the CDR3 DNA is all that survives: 36 bases in frame from base 1. CDR1 is given as SGHTA and CDR2 as FQGTGA, both from the germline V gene. Each collaborating institution followed its own protocols to collect whole blood in K2EDTA tubes. For TCRbeta analysis, collaborators shipped samples in one of three forms: frozen whole blood, isolated PBMCs, or DNA extracted from either of those sample types. About this clone itself: Its antigen is unknown. Base qualities are not at hand, and no much larger clone is one base apart.

TCRbeta CDR3 regions were amplified from genomic DNA by means of the immunoSEQ Assay, a bias-controlled multiplex PCR. The original methods were these. The number of nucleated cells in each sample was estimated by amplification of reference gene primers within the assay. To quantify the absolute abundance of each unique TCRbeta CDR3 rearrangement, sequence reads were collapsed and filtered. Productive Simpson clonality was computed per sample as the square root of Simpson's diversity index over productive rearrangements. TCRdb carries this immuneACCESS record with in-frame sequences only. Its versions omit some clonotypes, under half of them owing to an unresolved V gene in the studies checked, with the rest unexplained. V, J and clone size are taken as reported in that table, and D and trimming were inferred from the DNA itself. The sample table lists around 77,000 clones, 75% to 90% of them with a count of one. 5.1% of the sample comes from the top ten.

Sequencing was performed on peripheral blood. The clonotype originates from an elderly man with acute or convalescent COVID-19. Recombination linked TRBV7-3 to TRBJ1-1; a weak D assignment points to TRBD1 (6 bases agree). Here is the DNA: TGTGCCAGCAGCCCAGGGGACACTGAAGCTTTCTTT. Its translation is CASSPGDTEAFF. With the portions outside the CDR3 filled from the reference TRBV7-3 and TRBJ1-1 genes, the complete variable region becomes GAGVSQTPSNKVTEKGKYVELRCDPISGHTALYWYRQSLGQGPEFLIYFQGTGAADDSGLPNDRFFAVRPEGSVSTLKIQRTERGDSAVYLCASSPGDTEAFFGQGTRLTVV.